What follows are 5 T cell receptor beta chains derived from one specimen sequenced in a study of blood T cells in healthy people across ages. Sample-barcoded 5' priming and a J-beta primer mix drove a second PCR of roughly 6 to 12 cycles. TCRdb analysed the 5' RACE reads with MiXCR anew, one entry per CDR3 protein. The sample comprises fewer than 1.5 million distinct CDR3 sequences, about 40% of which are singletons, and under 8% rests with the top ten. The material sequenced was blood. Receptors were obtained from a woman between 18 and 29 years old in good health.

CDR3 in amino acids: CASRVGQGTGRAFF. In nucleotides, the CDR3 is TGTGCCAGCAGAGTCGGACAGGGGACGGGGAGGGCTTTCTTT. The gene calls are TRBV6-5 and TRBJ1-1; 9 bases are a match to TRBD1. The CDR3 sequence is 14 residues long. The J segment lost 11 bases and the V segment lost 6 bases, leaving 13 bases of the junction unmatched. Germline CDR1 MNHEY, CDR2 SVGAGI.

This clonotype was found a few times. The chain is built from TRBV20-1 and TRBJ2-1; D unresolved. The CDR3 is made up of 14 amino acids. The V end was cut by 0 bases, the J end by 4 bases, with 10 bases between. CDR1 is DFQATT, CDR2 SNEGSKA, per germline (reference sequence). The CDR3 region has the DNA TGCAGTGCTAGAGATATGGCAGGTTACAATGAGCAGTTCTTC. It codes for CSARDMAGYNEQFF.

This clonotype was detected ten times or more. The chain employs TRBV7-2 and TRBJ2-7; no definite D call. The CDR3 spans 13 residues. CDR1 is SGHTA, CDR2 FQGNSA, per germline. Deletions cut 4 bases from V and 4 bases from J, with 11 bases between. CDR3 region: CASSSSNGYEQYF. The CDR3 DNA reads TGTGCCAGCAGCTCTTCCAATGGGTACGAGCAGTACTTC. Drawing the rest from reference TRBV7-2 and TRBJ2-7, the complete variable domain is GAGVSQSPSNKVTEKGKDVELRCDPISGHTALYWYRQSLGQGLEFLIYFQGNSAPDKSGLPSDRFSAERTGGSVSTLTIQRTQQEDSAVYLCASSSSNGYEQYFGPGTRLTVT.

This clonotype was seen only a few times. This sequence joins TRBV5-1 and TRBJ2-1, with 12 bases aligning to TRBD2. The junction had 6 bases not matched to a gene; V was cut back by 5 bases and J by 3 bases. The length of the CDR3 is 16 residues. In germline, CDR1 is SGHRS, CDR2 YFSETQ. CDR3 protein: CASRLLAGGDYNEQFF. The CDR3 DNA follows: TGCGCCAGCAGACTGCTAGCGGGGGGGGACTACAATGAGCAGTTCTTC.

This clonotype was counted at least ten times. The rearrangement joins TRBV7-2 to TRBJ2-3; the D is unclear. V shed 1 base and J shed 0 bases, with 8 bases lying between them. The CDR3 spans 15 residues. From germline, CDR1 is SGHTA and CDR2 FQGNSA. CDR3 DNA: TGTGCCAGCAGCTTAGGTCAGACTAGCACAGATACGCAGTATTTT. Protein product: CASSLGQTSTDTQYF.